This TCR beta chain was identified in a study of T cells in Graves' hyperthyroidism and ophthalmopathy. Findings of the study overall: The model predicted ophthalmopathy a median roughly six months before onset. Stable hyperthyroidism was separated from ophthalmopathy by a model based on 13 V-J features.

Orbital computed tomography, thyroid ultrasound, serum thyroxine and TRAb, and clinical symptoms together informed the diagnoses. Using more than 8 ml of fresh peripheral blood, PBMCs were prepared. Trimming took off 7 bases at V and 0 bases at J, with 12 bases between the two ends. The CDR3 length is 14 residues. Germline CDR1 and CDR2: LNHDA and SQIVND (reference sequence). Note on this clonotype: What it recognizes is unknown.

From RNA transcripts, TCR beta CDR3 regions were amplified. An initial round of RT-PCR targeting the TCR CDR3 relied on the HTBI primer set. Each CDR3 protein is one row after TCRdb ran MiXCR on the multiplex PCR reads. The sample includes about half a million distinct CDR3 sequences, roughly 23% seen only once; the top ten take around 50%. This rearrangement joins TRBV19 to TRBJ1-1; D is ambiguous. The sequence derives from a woman between 65 and 79 years old with Graves' ophthalmopathy. The sequenced sample was blood. The CDR3 DNA sequence: TGTGCCAGTACTTTTAATGGAGTGAACACTGAAGCTTTCTTT. This sequence encodes CASTFNGVNTEAFF.